This T cell receptor (beta chain) was documented in a study of T cells in Graves' hyperthyroidism and ophthalmopathy. In the case of this clonotype: Since a much larger clone is just one base distant, this may be a read error.

Unmatched junction bases numbered 12, after V lost 4 bases and J lost 10 bases. This CDR3 is built from 15 residues. The germline V gene has CDR1 WSHSY and CDR2 SAAADI. TCR beta CDR3 sequences were amplified from RNA transcripts. During a first-round RT-PCR of the TCR CDR3, the HTBI primer set was used. A single record per CDR3 protein comes from TCRdb applying MiXCR to the multiplex PCR reads. There are about 250,000 distinct CDR3 sequences in the sample; nearly 15% occur only once, and around 31% lies in the top ten. The sample taken for sequencing was blood. The chain carries TRBV10-2 and TRBJ2-1; 8 bases align to TRBD2. This receptor was identified in a woman aged 45-65 years with Graves' hyperthyroidism that later progressed to Graves' ophthalmopathy. The CDR3 region is CASSALAGSTGEQFF. DNA for the CDR3: TGCGCCAGCAGTGCTTTAGCGGGATCAACTGGAGAGCAGTTCTTC.